These 22 T cell receptor beta chains came from one sample sequenced in a study of T cell clonality in common variable immunodeficiency. Findings and caveats of the study: Fewer deletions and N-nucleotide insertions were reportedly seen in common variable immunodeficiency TCR beta sequences.

Method: immunoSEQ multiplex PCR; TCRdb's copy keeps in-frame clones and lacks some. Singletons are absent from the sample, which has 40,000 to 50,000 clones. Their antigen targets remain unknown. The material sequenced was peripheral blood mononuclear cells. These receptors were taken from a human donor with common variable immunodeficiency.

This clone was recorded a few times. The read terminates 3 residues before the CDR3 end, so the remaining end is supplied by the germline J gene. This chain links TRBV11-2 with TRBJ2-2; perhaps TRBD1 as D (6 bases). This CDR3 spans 15 amino acids. Germline V CDR1 and CDR2: SGHAT, FQNNGV. The ends were cut back, 3 bases at V and 1 base at J, with 9 bases in the middle. This CDR3 is CASSLGARNTGELFF. The covered CDR3 bases are TGTGCCAGCAGCTTGGGGGCTCGGAACACCGGGGAG.

As regards this clone: The read is 3 residues too short to cover the CDR3 end, so that end is filled in from the germline J gene. The chain couples TRBV7-2 to TRBJ1-4, with D unclear. The V and J ends lost 1 base and 8 bases respectively, with 8 bases between them. The CDR3 totals 13 residues. Germline V gives CDR1 SGHTA, CDR2 FQGNSA. The CDR3 is CASSLENSEKLFF. The CDR3 bases that were read are TGTGCCAGCAGCTTAGAGAACAGCGAAAAA.

This clone was counted many times. The read ends 3 residues early relative to the CDR3; the germline J gene fills the gap. The V gene is TRBV29-1, the J gene TRBJ2-6; 9 positions match TRBD1. CDR3 length: 15 residues. Germline trimming cut 4 bases from V and 2 bases from J; bases unmatched to any gene: 3. From germline, CDR1 is SQVTM and CDR2 ANQGSEA. The CDR3 loop is CSVATGGPGANVLTF. Incomplete CDR3 DNA: TGCAGCGTTGCCACAGGGGGCCCTGGGGCCAACGTC.

This clone was counted many times. The read finishes 3 residues shy of the CDR3 end, and the germline J gene is used to complete it. The chain recombines TRBV19 with TRBJ2-4, with 8 bases matching TRBD1. CDR1 and CDR2 from the germline V gene are LNHDA and SQIVND (reference sequence). J gave up 0 bases and V 7 bases, and 8 bases lay outside the gene matches. This CDR3 spans 16 amino acids. CDR3: CASKERTGIAKNIQYF. The CDR3 bases that were read are TGTGCCAGTAAGGAGAGGACAGGGATAGCCAAAAACATT.

This clone was seen only a few times. A read error may account for a junction end that differs from germline. Read coverage stops 3 residues before the CDR3 terminus; the germline J gene supplies the remainder. The J gene is TRBJ2-5, the V gene TRBV7-8; possible D gene TRBD1, 6 bases. Germline V gene lookup returns CDR1 SGHVS and CDR2 FQNEAQ. The CDR3 totals 14 residues. CDR3 sequence: CASSLNRDQGTQYF. The sequenced part of the CDR3 DNA is TGTGCCAGCAGCTTAAACAGGGACCAAGGGACC.

This clone was observed many times. With the read ending 3 residues before the CDR3 end, the germline J gene is used to fill in that end. The genes are TRBV7-2 and TRBJ1-2; a weak D match, TRBD1 (6 bases). The CDR3 spans 14 residues. From germline, CDR1 is SGHTA and CDR2 FQGNSA. V dropped 2 bases and J dropped 4 bases, with 11 bases sitting between them. This CDR3 is CASSLLDSPYGYTF. CDR3 bases read: TGTGCCAGCAGCTTATTGGACAGCCCCTATGGC.

This clone has at least ten counts. The read finishes 3 residues shy of the CDR3 end, and the germline J gene is used to complete it. Other DNA sequences in this specimen translate into the identical CDR3. V usage is TRBV19 and J usage is TRBJ2-1; 8 positions match TRBD2. Per germline, CDR1 LNHDA and CDR2 SQIVND (reference sequence). J lost 4 bases, V lost 5 bases, and 4 bases had no gene match. This CDR3 spans 14 amino acids. CDR3: CASSPGGDYNEQFF. The CDR3 DNA, read in part, is TGTGCCAGTAGTCCCGGGGGGGATTACAATGAG.

This clone was picked up many times. Coverage ceases 3 residues before the CDR3 finishes, and the germline J gene fills in the end. The V call is TRBV30, the J call TRBJ1-3, with D perhaps matching TRBD1 (6 bases). With 2 bases removed from V and 4 bases from J, the gap between germline ends came to 9 bases. CDR1 is GTSNPN and CDR2 is SVGIG in the germline V gene (reference sequence). This CDR3 region has 13 residues. The part of the CDR3 DNA that was read is TGTGCCTGGAGTACAGGGTACGGAAACACC. Translated: CAWSTGYGNT. The entire CDR3 protein reads CAWSTGYGNTIYF.

The sample holds many counts of this clone. The CDR3 is cut off 3 residues early in the read; its end comes from the germline J gene. This chain connects TRBV6-2 or TRBV6-3 to TRBJ1-2; perhaps TRBD1 as D (6 bases). V was shortened by 1 base and J by 4 bases, with 10 bases between the two germline ends. The V gene's germline CDR1 is MNHEY and CDR2 SVGEGT. The CDR3 loop spans 14 amino acids. The CDR3 sequence: CASSYFPGAYGYTF. The CDR3 bases that were read are TGTGCCAGCAGTTACTTCCCAGGGGCCTATGGC.

The sample holds many counts of this clone. The CDR3 extends 3 residues past the end of the read, so its final part is completed from the germline J gene. This chain joins TRBV20-1 and TRBJ2-1, with 10 bases matching TRBD2. CDR3 size: 14 residues. The germline V gene encodes CDR1 DFQATT and CDR2 SNEGSKA (reference sequence). The trim removed 3 bases at V and 6 bases at J, leaving 5 bases unmatched. The DNA read from the CDR3 is TGCAGTGCTAGTCGGACTAGCGGACCCAATGAG. It yields the protein CSASRTSGPNE. The full-length CDR3 reads as CSASRTSGPNEQFF.

This clone was counted many times. The CDR3 is CSAREAAGGDTQYF. The sequenced CDR3 bases are TGCAGTGCTAGAGAAGCAGCGGGAGGTGATACG. The chain uses TRBV20-1 and TRBJ2-3; 9 bases line up with TRBD2. The read falls 3 residues short of the CDR3 end, and the missing part is taken from the germline J gene. The CDR3 is 14 residues long. From germline, CDR1 is DFQATT and CDR2 SNEGSKA (reference sequence). V dropped 0 bases and J dropped 6; count of bases not matched to a gene: 4.

This clone was counted many times. Read data end 3 residues before the CDR3 end; the end is taken from the germline J gene. The J gene is TRBJ2-3, the V gene TRBV12-3 or TRBV12-4; 12 positions agree with TRBD2. The CDR3 sequence is 14 residues long. V dropped 6 bases and J dropped 4; count of bases not matched to a gene: 2. The part of the CDR3 DNA that was read is TGTGCCAGCAGACTAGCGGGGGGCGCAGATACG. It is translated as CASRLAGGADT. The CDR3, in full, reads CASRLAGGADTQYF.

There are many counts of this clone. The read terminates 3 residues before the CDR3 end, so the remaining end is supplied by the germline J gene. V is TRBV20-1 and J is TRBJ2-3, with TRBD1 as a possible D gene (6 bases). Trimming cost V 5 bases and J 2 bases, with 14 bases left between them. The CDR3 has 14 residues. CDR1 is DFQATT and CDR2 is SNEGSKA in the germline V gene (reference sequence). CDR3 bases read: TGCAGTGCTCATGGACAGTGGGACACAGATACG. Translated, it gives CSAHGQWDTDT. The full CDR3 protein reads CSAHGQWDTDTQYF.

A few counts support this clone. Here the CDR3 reads CASSLVRYEQYF. CDR3 DNA (partial): TGTGCCAGCAGCTTAGTTCGTTACGAG. The V gene is TRBV7-2, the J gene TRBJ2-7; D gene ambiguous. The sequence runs out 3 residues before the end of the CDR3; the remainder is reconstructed from the germline J gene. Germline lookup yields CDR1 SGHTA and CDR2 FQGNSA. Trimming cost V 1 base and J 4 bases, with 5 bases left between them. This CDR3 spans 12 amino acids.

This clone turned up a few times. The CDR3 is CSAGLETQYF. The covered CDR3 bases are TGCAGTGCTGGACTGGAGACC. This chain uses TRBV20-1 with TRBJ2-5; possibly TRBD2 for D (5 bases). From the germline J gene comes the end of the CDR3, since the read stops 3 residues before it. This CDR3 spans 10 amino acids. With 5 bases removed from V and 5 bases from J, the gap between germline ends came to 6 bases. Germline CDR1 DFQATT, CDR2 SNEGSKA (reference sequence).

This clone was detected ten times or more. The read halts 3 residues ahead of the CDR3 end, with the missing end drawn from the germline J gene. The chain uses TRBV30 and TRBJ2-3; TRBD2 matches at 9 bases. CDR3 length equals 13 residues. Germline trimming cut 8 bases from V and 2 bases from J; bases unmatched to any gene: 5. Germline CDR1 GTSNPN, CDR2 SVGIG (reference sequence). The CDR3 loop reads CAKSGGNTDTQYF. The CDR3 DNA, read in part, is TGTGCCAAGAGCGGGGGGAACACAGATACG. Filled out from reference TRBV30 and TRBJ2-3, the complete variable domain reads SQTIHQWPATLVQPVGSPLSLECTVEGTSNPNLYWYRQAAGRGLQLLFYSVGIGQISSEVPQNLSASRPQDRQFILSSKKLLLSDSGFYLCAKSGGNTDTQYFGPGTRLTVL.

This clone was observed many times. The CDR3 goes on 3 residues after the read ends, and that part is filled in from the germline J gene. The chain combines TRBV28 with TRBJ2-3; TRBD2 aligns across 8 bases. With V trimmed by 1 base and J by 5 bases, 8 bases remained unmatched. The V gene's germline CDR1 is MDHEN and CDR2 SYDVKM. The CDR3 covers 16 residues. Incomplete CDR3 DNA: TGTGCCAGCAGTTTATCGGCGGGAGGACGAGGAGATACG. This gives the protein CASSLSAGGRGDT. The CDR3 reads in full as CASSLSAGGRGDTQYF.

This clone was seen more than once but under ten times. The sequenced fragment ends 3 residues before the CDR3 boundary, so the rest is inferred from the germline J gene. This rearrangement joins TRBV6-2 or TRBV6-3 to TRBJ2-5; possible D gene TRBD1, 6 bases. V lost 6 bases to trimming and J lost 4 bases, with 12 bases between them. The CDR3 extends over 13 amino acids. Germline CDR1 and CDR2: MNHEY and SVGEGT. Partial CDR3 DNA: TGTGCCAGCAGCTTAACAGGGATAGAGACC. This sequence encodes CASSLTGIET. The entire CDR3 is CASSLTGIETQYF.

At least ten counts were recorded for this clone. A read error may produce the germline difference seen at one junction end. The CDR3 goes on 3 residues after the read ends, and that part is filled in from the germline J gene. The genes are TRBV6-2 or TRBV6-3 and TRBJ2-3, with TRBD1 matching 7 bases. Germline V lookup: CDR1 MNHEY, CDR2 SVGEGT. The CDR3 spans 16 residues. The part of the CDR3 DNA that was read is TGTGCCAGCGGCCCCCGCCGGACAGGAAGCAGAGATACG. Its translation is CASGPRRTGSRDT. In full, the CDR3 reads CASGPRRTGSRDTQYF.

With respect to this clone: The CDR3 goes on 3 residues after the read ends, and that part is filled in from the germline J gene. The rearrangement uses TRBV2 and TRBJ1-1; D is perhaps TRBD1 (6 bases). Germline V gives CDR1 SNHLY, CDR2 FYNNEI. The CDR3 extends over 14 amino acids. Trimming removed 8 bases at V and 1 base at J, with 14 bases between. The CDR3 spells CASGTGSENTEAFF. CDR3 DNA, as far as it was read: TGTGCCAGCGGTACAGGGTCAGAGAACACTGAA.

This clone was seen a few times. The CDR3 end is not reached by the read, which stops 3 residues before it; the germline J gene fills it in. The V and J genes are TRBV2 and TRBJ1-1; the D gene is possibly TRBD1 (6 bases). Germline lookup yields CDR1 SNHLY and CDR2 FYNNEI. V lost 5 bases and J lost 3, with 16 bases in between. CDR3 length: 15 residues. The covered CDR3 bases are TGTGCCAGCAGTCCTCGGGACATTTGGGACACTGAA. This gives the protein CASSPRDIWDTE. The CDR3 reads in full as CASSPRDIWDTEAFF.

This clone has only a few counts. Coverage ceases 3 residues before the CDR3 finishes, and the germline J gene fills in the end. The chain joins TRBV30 to TRBJ1-2; weak D call: TRBD1 (5 bases). Germline V gives CDR1 GTSNPN, CDR2 SVGIG (reference sequence). The ends were cut back, 1 base at V and 7 bases at J, with 16 bases in the middle. The CDR3 length is 14 residues. The part of the CDR3 DNA that was read is TGTGCCTGGAGTGCGATAATAAGGGGCTCTGGC. This gives the protein CAWSAIIRGSG. The full-length CDR3 reads as CAWSAIIRGSGYTF.